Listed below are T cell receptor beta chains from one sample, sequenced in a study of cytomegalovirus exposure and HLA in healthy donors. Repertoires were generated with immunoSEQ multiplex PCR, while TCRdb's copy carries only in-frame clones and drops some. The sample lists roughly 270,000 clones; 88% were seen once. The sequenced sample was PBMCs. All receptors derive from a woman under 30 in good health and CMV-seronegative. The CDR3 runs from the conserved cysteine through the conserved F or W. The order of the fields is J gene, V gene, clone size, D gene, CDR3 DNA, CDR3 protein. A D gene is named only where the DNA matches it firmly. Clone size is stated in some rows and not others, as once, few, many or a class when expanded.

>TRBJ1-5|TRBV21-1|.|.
TGTGCCAGGAAGGGGATTTGGAGCAATCAGCCCCAGCATTTT
CARKGIWSNQPQHF
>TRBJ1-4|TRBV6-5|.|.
TGTGCCAGCAGTTACTCGGGAGTCGGAGGGGAAAAACTGTTTTTT
CASSYSGVGGEKLFF
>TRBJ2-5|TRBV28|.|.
TGTGCCAGCAGTTCGGGAGAGACCCAGTACTTC
CASSSGETQYF
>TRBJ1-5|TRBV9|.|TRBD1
TGTGCCAGCAGCCTCCCATGGGGACAGGGGAATCAGCCCCAGCATTTT
CASSLPWGQGNQPQHF
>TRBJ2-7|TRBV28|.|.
TGTGCCAGCAGTTCATCTCCGGGACAATACTACGAGCAGTACTTC
CASSSSPGQYYEQYF
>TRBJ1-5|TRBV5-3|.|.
TGTGCCCGAATTGGTGAGGGCAATCAGCCCCAGCATTTT
CARIGEGNQPQHF
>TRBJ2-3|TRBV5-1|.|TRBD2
TGCGCCAGCAGCTTGACGGCGGGAGTAGGATCAGATACGCAGTATTTT
CASSLTAGVGSDTQYF
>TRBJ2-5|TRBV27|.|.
TGTGCCAGCAGTTTGGGCAGCCAAGAGACCCAGTACTTC
CASSLGSQETQYF
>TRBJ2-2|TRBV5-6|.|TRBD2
TGTGCCAGCAGCCCTCTTGGTAGCGGGATCGCGAACACCGGGGAGCTGTTTTTT
CASSPLGSGIANTGELFF
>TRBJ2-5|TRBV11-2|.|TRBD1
TGTGCCAGCAGCTTAGCCTCGGGACAGCAAGAGACCCAGTACTTC
CASSLASGQQETQYF
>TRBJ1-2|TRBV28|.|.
TGTGCCAGCAGCTTGGACAGAATCTATGGCTACACCTTC
CASSLDRIYGYTF
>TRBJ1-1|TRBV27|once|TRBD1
TGTGCCAGCAGTTTCGGGACAGGTGAAAATTTTTTT
CASSFGTGENFF
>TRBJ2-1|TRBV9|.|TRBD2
TGTGCCAGCAGCGTATATAGAGGGCGGGAGGGCCTGGTTGAGCAGTTCTTC
CASSVYRGREGLVEQFF
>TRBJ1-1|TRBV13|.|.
TGTGCCAGCAGCTTATACACCCTCACTGAAGCTTTCTTT
CASSLYTLTEAFF
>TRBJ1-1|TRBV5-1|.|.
TGCGCCAGCAGCTTGGCCACAGGAAAACCGAGCACTGAAGCTTTCTTT
CASSLATGKPSTEAFF
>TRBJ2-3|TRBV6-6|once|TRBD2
TGTGCCAGCAGCCGGGTACGGGGGGGCACAGATACGCAGTATTTT
CASSRVRGGTDTQYF
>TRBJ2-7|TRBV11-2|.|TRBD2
TGTGCCAGCAGGGGACTAGCGTGGGAGCAGTACTTC
CASRGLAWEQYF
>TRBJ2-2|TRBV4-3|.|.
TGCGCCAGCAGCCAAGATAGTCGCAGGGGCACCGGGGAGCTGTTTTTT
CASSQDSRRGTGELFF
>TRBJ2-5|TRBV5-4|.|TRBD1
TGTGCCAGCAGCCCCCGACAGGGGGGCTGGACCCAGTACTTC
CASSPRQGGWTQYF
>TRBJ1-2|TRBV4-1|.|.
TGCGCCAGCAGCCCTTTTTGGGCAGGGAAAAGATCAAACTCTAACTATGGCTACACCTTC
CASSPFWAGKRSNSNYGYTF
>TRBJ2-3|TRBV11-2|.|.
TGTGCCAGCAGCTTACAGCGACAGTCGGGTACGCAGTATTTT
CASSLQRQSGTQYF
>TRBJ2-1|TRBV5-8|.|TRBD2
TGTGCCAGCAGCATTTCGCCCCGGCTAGCGGGCCTCAATGAGCAGTTCTTC
CASSISPRLAGLNEQFF
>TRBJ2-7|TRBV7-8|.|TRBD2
TGTGCCAGCAGCTTCAGGGCTAGCGGGGTCTACGAGCAGTACTTC
CASSFRASGVYEQYF
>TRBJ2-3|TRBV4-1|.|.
TGCGCCAGCAGCCAAGGAGCGGGCACAGATACGCAGTATTTT
CASSQGAGTDTQYF
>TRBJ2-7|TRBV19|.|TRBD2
TGTGCCAGTAGTCGGTCTAGCGGATCCTACGAGCAGTACTTC
CASSRSSGSYEQYF
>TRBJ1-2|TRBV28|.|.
TGTGCCAGCAGTACCCCGCAGGGGCAGTCATATGGCTACACCTTC
CASSTPQGQSYGYTF
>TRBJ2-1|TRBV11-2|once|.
TGTGCCAGCAGCTTAGGGGAGAGTGAACAGTTCTTC
CASSLGESEQFF
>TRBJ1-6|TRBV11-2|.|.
TGTGCCAGCAGCTTGGTCGACTCGGGTCGTTCACCCCTCCACTTT
CASSLVDSGRSPLHF
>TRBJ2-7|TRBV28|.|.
TGTGCCAGCAGTTTCTCCTACTACGAGCAGTACTTC
CASSFSYYEQYF
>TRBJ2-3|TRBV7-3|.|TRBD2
TGTGCCAGCAGCTTTAGCGGGAGTCAAGCAGATACGCAGTATTTT
CASSFSGSQADTQYF
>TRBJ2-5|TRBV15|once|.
TGTGCCACCAGCAGAGATTCGCGACTAGATCCGGGCGAGACCCAGTACTTC
CATSRDSRLDPGETQYF
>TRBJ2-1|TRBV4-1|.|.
TGCGCCAGCAGCCAAGATGGTCCTAAGGGGGGGAGGGTACGCAATGAGCAGTTCTTC
CASSQDGPKGGRVRNEQFF
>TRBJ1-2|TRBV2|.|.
TGTGCCAGCAGTGAAGCGCTTCAGGCAGGAAGAGGCTACACCTTC
CASSEALQAGRGYTF
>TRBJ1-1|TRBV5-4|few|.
TGTGCCAGCAGCTTGGCAGGGGACACTGAAGCTTTCTTT
CASSLAGDTEAFF